The 11 T cell receptor beta chains presented below share a single source sample, sequenced in a study of blood T cells in healthy people across ages. Then a second PCR, running about 6 to 11 cycles, was carried out with a sample-barcoded 5' primer and a J-beta primer mix. TCRdb re-derived calls from the 5' RACE reads in MiXCR, one entry per CDR3 protein. Of roughly 1.5 million distinct CDR3 sequences in the sample, roughly two fifths were seen once. The sequenced sample consisted of blood. These receptors all stem from a woman aged 18-29 years in good health.

J is TRBJ2-4 and V is TRBV7-9, with a tentative D call TRBD2 (6 bases). Looked up from germline, CDR1 is SEHNR and CDR2 is FQNEAQ (reference sequence). The CDR3 is 14 residues long. Trimming stripped 4 bases from V and 10 bases from J, with 17 bases between. The CDR3 bases are TGTGCCAGCAGCTACTGGTCCCCCGGGGGTATTCAGTACTTC. Its translation: CASSYWSPGGIQYF.

This clonotype was detected only a few times. V is TRBV11-2 and J is TRBJ2-1; D is unresolved. The V and J ends lost 0 bases and 2 bases respectively, with 5 bases between them. Germline CDR1 reads SGHAT; CDR2 reads FQNNGV. The CDR3 extends over 14 amino acids. In nucleotides, the CDR3 is TGTGCCAGCAGCTTAGATTGGACCTACAATGAGCAGTTCTTC. It encodes CASSLDWTYNEQFF.

This clonotype occurred a few times. The genes are TRBV4-2 and TRBJ1-5, with D maybe TRBD1 (6 bases). V was shortened by 1 base and J by 3 bases, with 13 bases between the two germline ends. The CDR3 length is 16 residues. Germline V gene lookup returns CDR1 LGHNA and CDR2 YNFKEQ. CDR3 in amino acids: CASSQVWRGHNQPQHF. For the CDR3, the DNA is TGTGCCAGCAGCCAAGTGTGGAGGGGACACAATCAGCCCCAGCATTTT.

This clonotype was detected only a few times. The junction does not match germline at one end; this may be a read error. The chain combines TRBV7-6 with TRBJ2-3, with 10 nucleotides matching TRBD2. The germline gives CDR1 SGHVS, CDR2 FNYEAQ. The CDR3 length is 15 residues. The CDR3 loop reads CACSLGLAGADTQYF. The CDR3 region has the DNA TGTGCCTGCAGCTTAGGTCTAGCGGGAGCAGATACGCAGTATTTT.

This clonotype has more than one count but fewer than ten. A much bigger clone sits one base away, suggesting this may be a read error. The V gene is TRBV20-1, the J gene TRBJ2-7, with D perhaps TRBD1 (7 bases). The V gene lost 6 bases and the J gene lost 5 bases, with 11 bases spanning the gap. Germline V gene data show CDR1 as DFQATT and CDR2 as SNEGSKA (reference sequence). This CDR3 contains 11 residues. CDR3 sequence (DNA): TGCAGTGCCAGGGGGGACCACGAGCAGTACTTC. Translating gives CSARGDHEQYF.

Comment on this clonotype: Its ends do not fully match the called genes, so a read error is possible. The chain is built from TRBV6-5 and TRBJ2-7; 8 bases match TRBD1. CDR1 and CDR2 from the germline V gene are MNHEY and SVGAGI. This CDR3 spans 14 amino acids. The CDR3: CAGSYQDREYEQYF. The CDR3, as DNA: TGTGCCGGCAGTTACCAGGACAGGGAGTACGAGCAGTACTTC.

J is TRBJ1-2 and V is TRBV11-2; D gene unclear. V was shortened by 5 bases and J by 2 bases, with 9 bases between the two germline ends. There are 13 residues in the CDR3. Germline-derived CDR1 and CDR2 are SGHAT and FQNNGV. CDR3 region: CASSPPRNYGYTF. For the CDR3, the DNA is TGTGCCAGCAGCCCCCCCCGGAACTATGGCTACACCTTC.

The V call is TRBV20-1, the J call TRBJ2-2, with D unresolved. The CDR3 extends over 13 amino acids. V lost 1 base and J 3 bases, leaving 6 bases between the germline ends. Germline V gives CDR1 DFQATT, CDR2 SNEGSKA (reference sequence). The CDR3 DNA reads as TGCAGTGCTAGAGTTCCGTACACCGGGGAGCTGTTTTTT. Translating it yields CSARVPYTGELFF.

This chain joins TRBV4-2 and TRBJ2-2, with D unclear. V was cut by 1 base and J by 7 bases, with 7 bases left in between. CDR3 length: 13 residues. Per germline, CDR1 LGHNA and CDR2 YNFKEQ. In nucleotides, the CDR3 is TGTGCCAGCAGCCAAGTTGGGATCGGGGAGCTGTTTTTT. It is translated as CASSQVGIGELFF.

V and J are TRBV27 and TRBJ2-7; D ambiguous. V lost 3 bases and J lost 3, with 9 bases in between. The V gene's germline CDR1 is MNHEY and CDR2 SMNVEV (reference sequence). This CDR3 region has 13 residues. CDR3 DNA sequence: TGTGCCAGCAGTTTTAACCCCCTCTACGAGCAGTACTTC. This sequence encodes CASSFNPLYEQYF.

About this clonotype itself: Germline and junction disagree at one end, which may indicate a read error. V gene TRBV3-1 combines with J gene TRBJ2-2; no firm D call. Looked up from germline, CDR1 is LGHDT and CDR2 is YNNKEL (reference sequence). The CDR3 has 14 amino acids. The CDR3 bases are TGTGCCCGCAGCCAAGGCTTGAACACCGGGGAGCTGTTTTTT. Its translation: CARSQGLNTGELFF.